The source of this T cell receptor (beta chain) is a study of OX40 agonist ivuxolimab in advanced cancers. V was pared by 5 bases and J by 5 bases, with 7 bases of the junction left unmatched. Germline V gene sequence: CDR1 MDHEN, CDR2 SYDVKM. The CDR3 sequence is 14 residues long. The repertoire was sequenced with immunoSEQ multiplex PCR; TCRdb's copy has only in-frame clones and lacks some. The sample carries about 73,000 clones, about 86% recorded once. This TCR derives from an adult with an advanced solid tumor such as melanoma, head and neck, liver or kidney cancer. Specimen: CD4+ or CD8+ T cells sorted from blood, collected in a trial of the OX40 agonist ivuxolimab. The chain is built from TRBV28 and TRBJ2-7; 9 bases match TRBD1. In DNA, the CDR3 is TGTGCCAGCAGTCCCGGGACAGGGATTCACGAGCAGTACTTC. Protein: CASSPGTGIHEQYF.